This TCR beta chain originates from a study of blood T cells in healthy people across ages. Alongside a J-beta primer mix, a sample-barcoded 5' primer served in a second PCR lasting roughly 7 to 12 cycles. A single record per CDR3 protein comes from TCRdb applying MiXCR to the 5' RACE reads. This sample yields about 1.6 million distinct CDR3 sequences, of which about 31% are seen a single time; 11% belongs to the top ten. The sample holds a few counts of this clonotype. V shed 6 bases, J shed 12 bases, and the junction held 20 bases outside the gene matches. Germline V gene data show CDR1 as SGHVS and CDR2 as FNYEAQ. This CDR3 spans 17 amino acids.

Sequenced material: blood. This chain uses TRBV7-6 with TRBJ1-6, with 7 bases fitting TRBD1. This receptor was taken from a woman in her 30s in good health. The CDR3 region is CASRSLAGGPLREPLHF. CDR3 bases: TGTGCCAGCAGGTCCCTCGCAGGGGGTCCCTTAAGGGAACCCCTCCACTTT.